Listed here are 21 T cell receptor beta chains from one sample, sequenced in a study of identical twins. TCRdb used MiXCR to reprocess the 5' RACE reads, holding one entry per CDR3 protein. The profile shows nearly 900,000 distinct CDR3 sequences, about 12% of them singletons. These same data were also listed under a study on yellow fever vaccine responses in identical twins.

The sequencing input was PBMCs. These receptors were taken from a woman aged 18-29 years in good health.

The chain couples TRBV19 to TRBJ2-2; TRBD2 aligns across 7 bases. The CDR3 is 16 amino acids. V shed 7 bases and J 5 bases; nucleotides not matched to a gene: 13. From germline, CDR1 is LNHDA and CDR2 SQIVND (reference sequence). The CDR3 region has the DNA TGTGCCAGTAAACCCACCGGGCGGGAGAATACCGGGGAGCTGTTTTTT. Amino acid sequence: CASKPTGRENTGELFF.

This chain uses TRBV5-1 with TRBJ2-7; 10 bases match TRBD2. J was trimmed by 6 bases and V by 4 bases; bases with no gene match: 13. Germline CDR1 reads SGHRS; CDR2 reads YFSETQ. The CDR3 covers 16 residues. CDR3 amino acids: CASSPQLTSGLTEQYF. The CDR3 DNA follows: TGCGCCAGCAGCCCACAGTTGACTAGCGGGCTTACCGAGCAGTACTTC. Drawing the rest from reference TRBV5-1 and TRBJ2-7, the complete variable domain is KAGVTQTPRYLIKTRGQQVTLSCSPISGHRSVSWYQQTPGQGLQFLFEYFSETQRNKGNFPGRFSGRQFSNSRSEMNVSTLELGDSALYLCASSPQLTSGLTEQYFGPGTRLTVT.

This clonotype was detected many times. The V gene is TRBV6-1, the J gene TRBJ2-3; 7 bases align to TRBD1. Germline V gene sequence: CDR1 MNHNS, CDR2 SASEGT. The CDR3 spans 13 residues. V gave up 5 bases and J gave up 5 bases; unmatched junction bases: 4. This CDR3 is CASSPYRGDTQYF. Written as DNA, the CDR3 is TGTGCCAGCAGTCCCTACAGGGGAGATACGCAGTATTTT.

This clonotype came up many times. The V call is TRBV12-3 or TRBV12-4, the J call TRBJ2-5; weak D call: TRBD1 (6 bases). The germline V and J ends were trimmed by 2 bases and 5 bases, with 15 bases remaining between them. The CDR3 spans 15 residues. The CDR3 protein is CASSLMDSGGETQYF. CDR3 in DNA: TGTGCCAGCAGTTTAATGGACAGCGGTGGCGAGACCCAGTACTTC.

The J gene is TRBJ2-7, the V gene TRBV5-1; D perhaps matches TRBD1 (6 bases). CDR1 SGHRS and CDR2 YFSETQ come from the germline V gene. CDR3 length: 14 amino acids. Trimming cost V 4 bases and J 0 bases, with 11 bases left between them. The CDR3 coding sequence is TGCGCCAGCAGCCAACAGGGTCCCTCCTACGAGCAGTACGTC. This gives the protein CASSQQGPSYEQYV.

This clonotype showed up just a few times. The rearrangement links TRBV29-1 to TRBJ1-1; TRBD1 matches at 8 bases. This CDR3 comprises 15 residues. V shed 6 bases and J 6 bases; nucleotides not matched to a gene: 15. The germline CDR1 and CDR2 sequences are SQVTM and ANQGSEA. CDR3 nucleotide sequence: TGCAGCGTCGACGGGGGGACAGGTAAATTCCCTGAAGCTTTCTTT. Its protein is CSVDGGTGKFPEAFF.

This clonotype came up many times. The gene calls are TRBV5-1 and TRBJ2-5; D is possibly TRBD1 (7 bases). Germline V gene data show CDR1 as SGHRS and CDR2 as YFSETQ. V gave up 3 bases and J gave up 3 bases, with 12 bases separating them. The CDR3 runs to 14 residues. The CDR3 sequence is CASSWTGGEETQYF. In DNA, the CDR3 is TGCGCCAGCAGCTGGACAGGCGGGGAAGAGACCCAGTACTTC.

This chain links TRBV11-1 with TRBJ2-4; D is undetermined. V was cut by 1 base and J by 5 bases, with 9 bases left in between. Germline assignment: CDR1 SGHAT and CDR2 FQDESV (reference sequence). This CDR3 contains 14 residues. As DNA, the CDR3 is TGTGCCAGCAGCTTAGTCGGCAGCCAAAACATTCAGTACTTC. Translation: CASSLVGSQNIQYF. The variable domain in full, with the rest retrieved from reference TRBV11-1 and TRBJ2-4, is EAEVAQSPRYKITEKSQAVAFWCDPISGHATLYWYRQILGQGPELLVQFQDESVVDDSQLPKDRFSAERLKGVDSTLKIQPAELGDSAMYLCASSLVGSQNIQYFGAGTRLSVL.

This clonotype was found a few times. The rearrangement links TRBV12-3 or TRBV12-4 to TRBJ2-7, with 13 positions matching TRBD2. V was clipped by 2 bases and J by 3 bases; unmatched bases: 10. The CDR3 extends over 18 amino acids. The CDR3 region is CASSLTWWTSGGSYEQYF. The CDR3 DNA sequence: TGTGCCAGCAGTTTAACGTGGTGGACTAGCGGGGGAAGCTACGAGCAGTACTTC.

The rearrangement links TRBV10-3 to TRBJ2-2; D ambiguous. The CDR3 has 15 residues. Trimming removed 4 bases from V and 0 bases from J, with 9 bases in between. Germline V gene lookup returns CDR1 ENHRY and CDR2 SYGVKD. The CDR3 sequence is CAISGEWANTGELFF. The CDR3 DNA reads TGTGCCATCAGTGGTGAATGGGCGAACACCGGGGAGCTGTTTTTT.

The chain couples TRBV3-1 to TRBJ1-2; D unresolved. Germline V gene lookup returns CDR1 LGHDT and CDR2 YNNKEL (reference sequence). V shed 1 base and J shed 1 base, with 10 bases lying between them. This CDR3 has 15 amino acids. The CDR3 nucleotides are TGTGCCAGCAGCCAAGTTGCGGCTAGTAACTATGGCTACACCTTC. It specifies CASSQVAASNYGYTF.

A few counts support this clonotype. The chain couples TRBV11-2 to TRBJ2-3; 8 nucleotides agree with TRBD1. Trimming removed 5 bases from V and 6 bases from J; junction bases left unmatched: 7. Germline loops: CDR1 SGHAT, CDR2 FQNNGV. This CDR3 comprises 14 residues. The CDR3 bases are TGTGCCAGCAGCGCCACGGACAGGGCGGATACGCAGTATTTT. Translating it yields CASSATDRADTQYF.

V and J are TRBV6-5 and TRBJ2-3; D unresolved. Trimming left V 3 bases short and J 2 bases short, with 9 bases between. The CDR3 runs 14 residues. Germline V CDR1 and CDR2: MNHEY, SVGAGI. CDR3: CASSYGLPTDTQYF. The CDR3 nucleotides read TGTGCCAGCAGTTATGGGCTGCCCACAGATACGCAGTATTTT.

This clonotype occurred a few times. The chain uses TRBV24-1 and TRBJ2-5, with D possibly matching TRBD2 (6 bases). Trimming took off 4 bases at V and 1 base at J, with 9 bases between the two ends. The CDR3 loop spans 14 amino acids. The V gene's germline CDR1 is KGHDR and CDR2 SFDVKD. CDR3 nucleotide sequence: TGTGCCACCAGTGACCCGGAGGGCCAAGAGACCCAGTACTTC. This codes for CATSDPEGQETQYF.

The chain uses TRBV7-2 and TRBJ2-2; TRBD1 aligns across 7 bases. This CDR3 has 15 residues. CDR1 SGHTA and CDR2 FQGNSA come from the germline V gene. Germline trimming cut 5 bases from V and 3 bases from J; bases unmatched to any gene: 6. The CDR3 coding sequence is TGTGCCAGCAGCCGACGGGACAGCTACACCGGGGAGCTGTTTTTT. Its translation is CASSRRDSYTGELFF.

At least ten counts were recorded for this clonotype. V and J are TRBV9 and TRBJ1-3; unclear D gene. Germline values: CDR1 SGDLS, CDR2 YYNGEE. The ends were cut back, 7 bases at V and 2 bases at J, with 16 bases in the middle. This CDR3 contains 15 residues. In nucleotides, the CDR3 is TGTGCCAGCTCTGGGTTTGGATCTACTGGAAACACCATATATTTT. It codes for CASSGFGSTGNTIYF.

This clonotype has a handful of counts. V usage is TRBV28 and J usage is TRBJ1-6, with TRBD1 matching 7 bases. Germline trimming cut 5 bases from V and 5 bases from J; bases unmatched to any gene: 9. This CDR3 is 16 amino acids long. Looked up from germline, CDR1 is MDHEN and CDR2 is SYDVKM. For the CDR3, the DNA is TGTGCCAGCAGTATGTATCCGGGACAGAATAATTCACCCCTCCACTTT. Its translation: CASSMYPGQNNSPLHF. Looking up the rest from reference TRBV28 and TRBJ1-6 gives the full variable domain: DVKVTQSSRYLVKRTGEKVFLECVQDMDHENMFWYRQDPGLGLRLIYFSYDVKMKEKGDIPEGYSVSREKKERFSLILESASTNQTSMYLCASSMYPGQNNSPLHFGNGTRLTVT.

A word on this clonotype: This could be a read error, since a much larger clone is one nucleotide away. The chain carries TRBV6-1 and TRBJ1-2, with TRBD1 identical over 8 bases. This CDR3 is 13 amino acids long. The J segment lost 7 bases and the V segment lost 6 bases, leaving 7 bases of the junction unmatched. The germline gives CDR1 MNHNS, CDR2 SASEGT. In DNA, the CDR3 is TGTGCCAGCAGCGAGCAGGGGGCGCGTGGCTACACCTTC. This translates into CASSEQGARGYTF.

The chain's CDR3 is CASSPPSGLAGRRTDTQYF. CDR3 coding DNA: TGTGCCAGCTCACCACCCTCGGGACTAGCGGGACGACGCACAGATACGCAGTATTTT. This sequence joins TRBV18 and TRBJ2-3, with 13 nucleotides matching TRBD2. V lost 0 bases, J lost 1 base, and 7 bases stayed unmatched. This CDR3 contains 19 residues. CDR1 is KGHSH and CDR2 is LQKENI in the germline V gene.

This clonotype was seen only a few times. The J gene is TRBJ2-7, the V gene TRBV5-1; tentative D call: TRBD1 (6 bases). V lost 4 bases to trimming and J lost 0 bases, with 14 bases between them. This CDR3 region has 15 residues. Germline assignment: CDR1 SGHRS and CDR2 YFSETQ. The CDR3 reads CASSPRDMSSYEQYF. CDR3 bases: TGCGCCAGCAGCCCTCGGGACATGAGCTCCTACGAGCAGTACTTC.

The CDR3: CASSTLQGLAYQETQYF. The CDR3 DNA reads TGTGCCAGCAGCACCCTTCAGGGACTAGCGTACCAAGAGACCCAGTACTTC. The chain employs TRBV5-5 and TRBJ2-5, with TRBD2 matching 10 bases. This CDR3 has 17 residues. With 4 bases clipped from V and 0 bases from J, the junction kept 9 bases outside the gene matches. Per germline, CDR1 SGHKS and CDR2 YYEKEE (reference sequence).